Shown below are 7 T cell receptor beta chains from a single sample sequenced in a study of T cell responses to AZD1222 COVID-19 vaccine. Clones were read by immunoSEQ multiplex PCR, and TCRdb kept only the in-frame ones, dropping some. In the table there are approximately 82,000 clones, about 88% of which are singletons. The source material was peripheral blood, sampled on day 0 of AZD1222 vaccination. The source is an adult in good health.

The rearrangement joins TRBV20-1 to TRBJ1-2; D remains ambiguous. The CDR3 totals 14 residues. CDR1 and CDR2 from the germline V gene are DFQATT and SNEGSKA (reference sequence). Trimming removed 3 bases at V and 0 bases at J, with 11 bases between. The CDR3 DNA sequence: TGCAGTGCTAGTGTGGGGTTAGCTAACTATGGCTACACCTTC. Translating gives CSASVGLANYGYTF.

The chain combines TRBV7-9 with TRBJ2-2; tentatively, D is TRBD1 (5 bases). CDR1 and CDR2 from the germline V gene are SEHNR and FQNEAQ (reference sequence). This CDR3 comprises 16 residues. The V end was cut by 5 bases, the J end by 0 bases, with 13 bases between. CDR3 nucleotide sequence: TGTGCCAGCAGCCACAAAGGGGCGTCGAACACCGGGGAGCTGTTTTTT. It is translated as CASSHKGASNTGELFF.

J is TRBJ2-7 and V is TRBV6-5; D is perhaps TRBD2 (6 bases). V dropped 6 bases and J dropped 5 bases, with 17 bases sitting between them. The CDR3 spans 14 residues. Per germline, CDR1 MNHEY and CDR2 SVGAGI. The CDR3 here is CASRTRRGGHEQYF. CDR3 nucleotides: TGTGCCAGCAGGACAAGGCGGGGAGGCCACGAGCAGTACTTC.

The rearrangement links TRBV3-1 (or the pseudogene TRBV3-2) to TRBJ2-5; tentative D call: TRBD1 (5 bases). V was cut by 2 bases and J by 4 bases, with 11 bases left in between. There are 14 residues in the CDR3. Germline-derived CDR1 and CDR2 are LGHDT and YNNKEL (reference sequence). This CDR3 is CASSQPGSPETQYF. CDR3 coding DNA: TGTGCCAGCAGCCAACCAGGGTCCCCAGAGACCCAGTACTTC.

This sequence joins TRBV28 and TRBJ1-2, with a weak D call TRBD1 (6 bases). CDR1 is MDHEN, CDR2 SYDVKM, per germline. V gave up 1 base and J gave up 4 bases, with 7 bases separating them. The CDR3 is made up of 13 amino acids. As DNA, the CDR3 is TGTGCCAGCAGTTTATCACAGGGCTATGGCTACACCTTC. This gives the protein CASSLSQGYGYTF.

The CDR3 sequence: CASSHGDREEEQYF. As DNA, the CDR3 is TGTGCCAGCAGCCACGGTGACAGGGAAGAAGAGCAGTACTTC. J is TRBJ2-7 and V is TRBV11-3, with TRBD1 matching over 7 bases. Germline loops: CDR1 SGHNT, CDR2 YENEEA. The CDR3 consists of 14 residues. J gave up 7 bases and V 5 bases, and 11 bases lay outside the gene matches. The full variable domain, completed using reference TRBV11-3 and TRBJ2-7, is EAGVVQSPRYKIIEKKQPVAFWCNPISGHNTLYWYLQNLGQGPELLIRYENEEAVDDSQLPKDRFSAERLKGVDSTLKIQPAELGDSAVYLCASSHGDREEEQYFGPGTRLTVT.

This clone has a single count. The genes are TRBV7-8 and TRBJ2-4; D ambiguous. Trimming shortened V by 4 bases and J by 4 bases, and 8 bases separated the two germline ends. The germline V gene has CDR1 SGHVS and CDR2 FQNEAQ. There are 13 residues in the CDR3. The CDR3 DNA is TGTGCCAGCAGCTCCGGGCCAAAAAACATTCAGTACTTC. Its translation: CASSSGPKNIQYF.